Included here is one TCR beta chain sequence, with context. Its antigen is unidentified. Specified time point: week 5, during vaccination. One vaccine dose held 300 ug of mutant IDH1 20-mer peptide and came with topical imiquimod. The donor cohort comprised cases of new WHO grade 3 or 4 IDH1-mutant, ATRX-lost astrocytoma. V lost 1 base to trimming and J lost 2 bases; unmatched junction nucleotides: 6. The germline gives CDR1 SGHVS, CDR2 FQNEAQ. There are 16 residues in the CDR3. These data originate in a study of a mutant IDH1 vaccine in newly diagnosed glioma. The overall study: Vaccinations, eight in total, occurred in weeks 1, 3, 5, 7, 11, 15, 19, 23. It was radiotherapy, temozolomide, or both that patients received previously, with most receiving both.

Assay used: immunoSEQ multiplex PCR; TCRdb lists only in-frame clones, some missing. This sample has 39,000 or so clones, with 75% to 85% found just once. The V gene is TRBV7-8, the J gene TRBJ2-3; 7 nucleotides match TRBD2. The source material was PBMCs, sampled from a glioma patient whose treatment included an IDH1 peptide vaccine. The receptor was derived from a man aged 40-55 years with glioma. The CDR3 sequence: CASSLDRAGPTDTQYF. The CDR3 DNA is TGTGCCAGCAGCTTAGATCGAGCGGGGCCCACAGATACGCAGTATTTT.